The source of this T cell receptor (beta chain) is a study of cytomegalovirus exposure and HLA in healthy donors. General observations from the study: A later analysis found most CMV-associated TCR beta chains apparently HLA-restricted.

It was with 60 Vbeta and 13 Jbeta primers that the PCR ran. TCRdb's table, derived via immunoSEQ multiplex PCR, lists solely in-frame clones and lacks some. The data hold some 130,000 clones, with roughly 79% observed a single time. This clone was counted a few times. The antigen is undetermined. The CDR3 consists of 14 residues. Looked up from germline, CDR1 is SGHDT and CDR2 is YYEEEE. Losses at the gene ends were 5 bases for V and 6 bases for J; bases not matched to a gene: 9. The TCR comes from a man in his thirties or forties in good health and CMV-seronegative. Material for sequencing was PBMCs. The chain employs TRBV5-6 and TRBJ1-2; TRBD1 agrees at 8 bases. The CDR3 region is CASRERGQAHGYTF. The DNA for the CDR3 is TGTGCCAGCAGGGAAAGGGGACAGGCCCATGGCTACACCTTC.